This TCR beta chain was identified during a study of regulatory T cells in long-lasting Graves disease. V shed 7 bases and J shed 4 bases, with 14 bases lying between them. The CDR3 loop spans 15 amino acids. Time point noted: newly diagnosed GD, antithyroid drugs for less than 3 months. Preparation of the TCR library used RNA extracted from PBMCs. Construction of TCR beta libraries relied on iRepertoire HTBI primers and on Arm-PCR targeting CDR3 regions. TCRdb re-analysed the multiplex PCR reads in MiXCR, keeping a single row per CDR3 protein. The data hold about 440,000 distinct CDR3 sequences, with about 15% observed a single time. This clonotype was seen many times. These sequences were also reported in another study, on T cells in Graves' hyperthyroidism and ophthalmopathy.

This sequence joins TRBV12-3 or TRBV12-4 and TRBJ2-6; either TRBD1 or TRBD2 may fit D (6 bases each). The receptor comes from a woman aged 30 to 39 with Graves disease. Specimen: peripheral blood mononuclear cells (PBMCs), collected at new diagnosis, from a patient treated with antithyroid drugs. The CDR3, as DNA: TGTGCCAGCATAGAAAGGGGGAGGGGGGCCAACGTCCTGACTTTC. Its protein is CASIERGRGANVLTF.